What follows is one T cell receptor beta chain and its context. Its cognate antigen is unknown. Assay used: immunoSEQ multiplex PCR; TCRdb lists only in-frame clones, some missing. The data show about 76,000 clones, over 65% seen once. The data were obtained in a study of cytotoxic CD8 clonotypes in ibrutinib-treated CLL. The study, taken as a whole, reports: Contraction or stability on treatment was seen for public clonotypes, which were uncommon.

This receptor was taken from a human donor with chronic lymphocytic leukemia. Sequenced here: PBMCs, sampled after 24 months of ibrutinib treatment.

CDR3 nucleotides: TGTGCCAGTAGCCTTGACAGGGGAGCCTACAATGAGCAGTTCTTC. This translates into CASSLDRGAYNEQFF. The chain is built from TRBV19 and TRBJ2-1; 8 bases agree with TRBD1. The V and J ends lost 6 bases and 2 bases, in that order; junction bases with no gene match: 6. In germline, CDR1 is LNHDA, CDR2 SQIVND (reference sequence). The CDR3 totals 15 residues.